The entry that follows covers one T cell receptor (beta chain) sequence. Its antigen remains unknown. TCRdb keeps only in-frame clones here, not all; method: immunoSEQ multiplex PCR. The profile covers 90,000 to 120,000 clones, with roughly 90% appearing a single time and about 6.6% taken by the ten largest. These data originate in a study of T cell responses to AZD1222 COVID-19 vaccine. General study results and limits: Clonal diversity was possibly underestimated, and white British individuals and females predominated among donors. Baseline seropositivity occurred in only a handful of AZD1222 recipients. Rises in breadth and depth of Spike-specific TCRs came after two AZD1222 doses. Repertoires in all cases were sampled only once the peak T cell response had passed.

The ends lost 3 bases at V and 7 bases at J; junction bases unmatched: 6. The CDR3 loop spans 15 amino acids. Per the germline V gene, CDR1 is KGHDR and CDR2 is SFDVKD. The source was peripheral blood, collected on day 0 of AZD1222 vaccination. This receptor was obtained from an adult in good health. V is TRBV24-1 and J is TRBJ2-1, with 9 bases fitting TRBD2. As DNA, the CDR3 is TGTGCCACCAGTGATAGGGCGGGAGGGAGAAATGAGCAGTTCTTC. Its translation is CATSDRAGGRNEQFF.